A selection of T cell receptor beta chains follows, all from one sample in a study of cytomegalovirus exposure and HLA in healthy donors. Sequencing was performed with immunoSEQ multiplex PCR; in TCRdb, only in-frame clones are kept and a portion is missing. The sample consists of around 180,000 clones, more than 75% of them appearing once. The sequencing input was PBMCs. These receptors all come from a man aged 18 to 35 in good health and CMV-seropositive. The CDR3 runs from the conserved cysteine through the conserved F or W.

v_call,j_call,cdr3_aa
TRBV5-6,TRBJ1-3,CASSLRMTGSSGNTIYF
TRBV2,TRBJ2-7,CASTDYSGMEGEQYF
TRBV7-2,TRBJ2-1,CASTKPGGPYNEQFF
TRBV28,TRBJ2-6,CAHRDSGANVLTF
TRBV4-1,TRBJ2-4,CASSPAGKDKNIQYF
TRBV6-1,TRBJ1-5,CASSGAQGAYWGNQPQHF
TRBV4-3,TRBJ2-1,CASSQVQNEQFF
TRBV2,TRBJ1-1,CASSEAGGGVTEAFF
TRBV15,TRBJ2-1,CATSRDRNEQFF
TRBV4-3,TRBJ2-2,CASSPFRGGSGVTGELFF
TRBV27,TRBJ1-1,CASSFAMNTEAFF
TRBV5-1,TRBJ2-1,CASSLRTSGLNEQFF
TRBV9,TRBJ2-7,CARIAGGPRVYEQYF
TRBV6-4,TRBJ2-6,CATKEESSGANVLTF
TRBV6-1,TRBJ2-7,CASTWGLSEQYF
TRBV19,TRBJ1-2,CASSMDRQRVGGYTF